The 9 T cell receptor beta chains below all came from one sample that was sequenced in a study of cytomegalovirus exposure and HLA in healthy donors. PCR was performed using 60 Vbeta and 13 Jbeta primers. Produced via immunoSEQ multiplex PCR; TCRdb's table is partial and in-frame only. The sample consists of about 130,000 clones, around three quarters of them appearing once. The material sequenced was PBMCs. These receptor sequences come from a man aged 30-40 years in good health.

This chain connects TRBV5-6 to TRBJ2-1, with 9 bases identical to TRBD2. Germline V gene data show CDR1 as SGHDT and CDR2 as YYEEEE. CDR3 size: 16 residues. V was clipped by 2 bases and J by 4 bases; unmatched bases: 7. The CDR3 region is CASSFIAGDPYNEQFF. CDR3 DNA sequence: TGTGCCAGCAGCTTCATAGCGGGAGACCCTTACAATGAGCAGTTCTTC.

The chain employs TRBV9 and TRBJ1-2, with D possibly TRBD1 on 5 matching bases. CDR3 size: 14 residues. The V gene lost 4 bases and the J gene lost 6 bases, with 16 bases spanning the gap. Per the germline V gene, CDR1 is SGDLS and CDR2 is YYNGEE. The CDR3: CASSSRGRGDGYTF. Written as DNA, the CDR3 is TGTGCCAGCAGCTCCCGGGGGAGGGGAGATGGCTACACCTTC.

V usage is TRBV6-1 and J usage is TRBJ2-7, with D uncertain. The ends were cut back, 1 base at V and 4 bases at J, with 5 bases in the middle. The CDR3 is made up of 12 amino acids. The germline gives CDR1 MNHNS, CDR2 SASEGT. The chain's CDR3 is CASSEVPYEQYF. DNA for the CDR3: TGTGCCAGCAGTGAAGTTCCTTACGAGCAGTACTTC.

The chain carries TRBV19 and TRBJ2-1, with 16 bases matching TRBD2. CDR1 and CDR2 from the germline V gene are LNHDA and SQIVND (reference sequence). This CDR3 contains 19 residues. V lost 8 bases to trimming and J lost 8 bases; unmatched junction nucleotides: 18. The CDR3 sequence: CASGTSGRVSRLGADEQFF. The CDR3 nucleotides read TGTGCCAGTGGGACTAGCGGGAGGGTAAGTCGTTTAGGGGCCGATGAGCAGTTCTTC. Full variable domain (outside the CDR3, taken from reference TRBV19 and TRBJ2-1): DGGITQSPKYLFRKEGQNVTLSCEQNLNHDAMYWYRQDPGQGLRLIYYSQIVNDFQKGDIAEGYSVSREKKESFPLTVTSAQKNPTAFYLCASGTSGRVSRLGADEQFFGPGTRLTVL.

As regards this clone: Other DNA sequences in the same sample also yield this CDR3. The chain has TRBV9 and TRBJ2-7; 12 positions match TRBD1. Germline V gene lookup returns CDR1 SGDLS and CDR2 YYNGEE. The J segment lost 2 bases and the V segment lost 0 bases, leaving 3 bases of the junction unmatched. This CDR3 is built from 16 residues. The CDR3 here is CASSVAGTGGPYEQYF. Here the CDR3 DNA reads TGTGCCAGCAGCGTAGCAGGGACAGGGGGCCCCTACGAGCAGTACTTC.

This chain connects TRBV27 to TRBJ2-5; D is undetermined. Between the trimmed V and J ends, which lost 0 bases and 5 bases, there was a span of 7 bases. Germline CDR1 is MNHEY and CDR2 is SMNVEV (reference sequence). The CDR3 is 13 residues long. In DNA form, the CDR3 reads TGTGCCAGCAGTTTATCTGCAGTGGAGACCCAGTACTTC. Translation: CASSLSAVETQYF.

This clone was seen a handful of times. DNA of the CDR3: TGTGCCTGGAGTGTACCTGGGGCCAGAGTCCATGGCTACACCTTC. Amino acid sequence: CAWSVPGARVHGYTF. The chain is built from TRBV30 and TRBJ1-2; tentatively, D is TRBD1 (5 bases). This CDR3 comprises 15 residues. The germline gives CDR1 GTSNPN, CDR2 SVGIG (reference sequence). Trimming removed 0 bases from V and 6 bases from J, with 17 bases in between.

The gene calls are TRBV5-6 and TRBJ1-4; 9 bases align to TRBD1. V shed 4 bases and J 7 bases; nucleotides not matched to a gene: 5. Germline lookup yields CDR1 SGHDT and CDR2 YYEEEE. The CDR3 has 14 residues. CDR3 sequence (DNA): TGTGCCAGCAGCCTGGGACAGGGTGGTGAAAAACTGTTTTTT. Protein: CASSLGQGGEKLFF.

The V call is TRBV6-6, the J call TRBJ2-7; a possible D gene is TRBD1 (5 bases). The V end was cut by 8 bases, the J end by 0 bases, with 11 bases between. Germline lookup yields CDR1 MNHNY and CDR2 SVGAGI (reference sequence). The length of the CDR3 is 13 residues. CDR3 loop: CASRKGFSYEQYF. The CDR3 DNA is TGTGCCAGCCGAAAGGGGTTCTCCTACGAGCAGTACTTC.